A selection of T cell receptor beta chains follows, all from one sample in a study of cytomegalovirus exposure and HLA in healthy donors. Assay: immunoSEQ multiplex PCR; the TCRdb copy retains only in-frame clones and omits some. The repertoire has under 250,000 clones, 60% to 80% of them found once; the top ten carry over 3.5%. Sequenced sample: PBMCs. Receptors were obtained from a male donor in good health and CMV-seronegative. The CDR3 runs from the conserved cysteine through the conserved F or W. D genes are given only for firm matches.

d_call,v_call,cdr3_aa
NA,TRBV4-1,CASSQEGGGTEAFF
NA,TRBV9,CASSGGGGGAYEQYF
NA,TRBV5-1,CASSLVGGGDTGELFF
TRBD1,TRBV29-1,CSVEDEWDRGQANEQFF
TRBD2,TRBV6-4,CASRQLAGANIQYF
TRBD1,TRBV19,CASRTGTGDFGSPLHF
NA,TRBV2,CASSLYNEQFF
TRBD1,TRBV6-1,CASSENWKGAYYGYTF
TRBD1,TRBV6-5,CASSFRQGGQPQHF
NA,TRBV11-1,CASSLEGHSYEQYF
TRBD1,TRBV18,CASSPDRAISGNTIYF
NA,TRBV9,CASSAYSGSETAEQYF
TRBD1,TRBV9,CASSATGNAIYGYTF
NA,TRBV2,CASSRLGANTPLEQYF
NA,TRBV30,CAWSVGRHATNEKLFF
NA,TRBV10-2,CASSEYGNTEAFF
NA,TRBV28,CASSYLRGYTF
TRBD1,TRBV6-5,CASSTETGAQPQHF
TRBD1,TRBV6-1,CASSEGQHSYEQYF
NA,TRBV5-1,CASFPLGSDEQFF
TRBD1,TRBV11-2,CASSFSHQGVDGELFF
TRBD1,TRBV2,CARDVPGQTYEQYF
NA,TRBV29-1,CSVQQGAYEQYF
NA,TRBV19,CASSITGTRKGYGYTF
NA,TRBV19,CASSVAGDTQYF
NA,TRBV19,CASSIGRDYGYTF
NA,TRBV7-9,CASSHRDYSYEQYF
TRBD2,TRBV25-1,CASSEFWLAGHNEQFF
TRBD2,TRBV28,CASSSPSGTRRETQYF
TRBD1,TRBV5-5,CASSLGSTGKTNEKLFF
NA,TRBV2,CASRRQENSNQPQHF
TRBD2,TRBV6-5,CASSSNSGTGTDTQYF
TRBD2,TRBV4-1,CASSQSGAGGPDEQFF
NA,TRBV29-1,CSVERGGEAFF
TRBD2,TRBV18,CAGSAGGSYEQYF
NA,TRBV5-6,CASSLYTVNQPQHF
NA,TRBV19,CASSQNTEAFF
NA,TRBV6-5,CASSYGGMFNEQYF
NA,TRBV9,CASSVSSKIYNEQFF
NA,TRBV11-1,CASSLGPGSSYEQYF
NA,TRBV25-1,CASSHSNQPQHF
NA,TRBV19,CASSITRGGELFF
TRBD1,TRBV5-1,CASSLAPPGTGVRTDTQYF
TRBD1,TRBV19,CASSRDRVTGGYTF
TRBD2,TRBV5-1,CASSLAAGAGQQYF
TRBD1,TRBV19,CASSGPGTGLSGNTIYF
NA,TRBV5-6,CASSLPGGGTADTEAFF
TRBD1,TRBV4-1,CASANRGMDGYTF
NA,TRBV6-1,CASSEAGQGSYEQYF
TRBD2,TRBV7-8,CASRRGSNTGELFF
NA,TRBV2,CASSAVDYEQYF
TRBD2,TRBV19,CASRTRGGSSYNEQFF
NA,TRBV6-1,CASSESVDTQYF